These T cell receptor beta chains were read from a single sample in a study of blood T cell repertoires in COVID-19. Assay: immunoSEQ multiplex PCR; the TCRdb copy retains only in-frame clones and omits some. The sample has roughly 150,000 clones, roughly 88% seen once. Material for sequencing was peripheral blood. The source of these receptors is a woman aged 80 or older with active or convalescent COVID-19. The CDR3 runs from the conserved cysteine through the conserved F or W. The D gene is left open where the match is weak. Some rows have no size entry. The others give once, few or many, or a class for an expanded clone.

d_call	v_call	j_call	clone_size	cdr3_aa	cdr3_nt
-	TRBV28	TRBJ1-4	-	CASTRGGYEKLFF	TGTGCCAGCACCAGGGGAGGGTATGAAAAACTGTTTTTT
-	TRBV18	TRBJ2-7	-	CASSQAASGAYEQYF	TGTGCCAGCTCACAGGCAGCCTCCGGGGCCTACGAGCAGTACTTC
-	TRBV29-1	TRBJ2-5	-	CSVEEAGETQYF	TGCAGCGTTGAAGAGGCGGGGGAGACCCAGTACTTC
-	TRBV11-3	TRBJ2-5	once	CASSLRIVQETQYF	TGTGCCAGCAGCTTAAGAATAGTCCAAGAGACCCAGTACTTC
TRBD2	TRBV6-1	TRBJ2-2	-	CASSARLAGGPGELFF	TGTGCCAGCAGTGCTCGACTAGCGGGGGGACCCGGGGAGCTGTTTTTT
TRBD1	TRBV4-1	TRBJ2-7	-	CASRGTGAIEQYF	TGCGCCAGCAGGGGGACAGGGGCCATCGAGCAGTACTTC
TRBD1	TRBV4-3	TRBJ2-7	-	CASSPGQGTSYEQYF	TGCGCCAGCAGCCCCGGACAGGGGACAAGCTACGAGCAGTACTTC
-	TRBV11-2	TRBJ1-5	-	CASSFLGQPQHF	TGTGCCAGCAGCTTTCTGGGCCAGCCCCAGCATTTT
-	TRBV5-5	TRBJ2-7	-	CASTLSGETYEQYF	TGTGCCAGCACGCTTAGCGGAGAAACCTACGAGCAGTACTTC
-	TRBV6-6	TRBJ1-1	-	CASSSNSHTEAFF	TGTGCCAGCAGTTCTAACTCACACACTGAAGCTTTCTTT
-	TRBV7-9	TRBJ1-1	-	CASTFSPPGDTEAFF	TGTGCCAGCACCTTTAGCCCGCCAGGGGACACTGAAGCTTTCTTT
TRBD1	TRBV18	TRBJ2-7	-	CASSPWDRVNEQYF	TGTGCCAGCTCACCATGGGACAGGGTAAACGAGCAGTACTTC
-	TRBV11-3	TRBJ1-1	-	CASSPNLETEAFF	TGTGCCAGCAGCCCCAATCTAGAGACTGAAGCTTTCTTT
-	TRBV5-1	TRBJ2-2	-	CASSRDTQNTGELFF	TGCGCCAGCAGCCGGGACACTCAGAACACCGGGGAGCTGTTTTTT
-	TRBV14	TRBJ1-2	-	CASSHSGSGYTF	TGTGCCAGCAGCCACTCAGGGTCCGGCTACACCTTC
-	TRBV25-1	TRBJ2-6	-	CASSEARGANVLTF	TGTGCCAGCAGTGAAGCGAGGGGGGCCAACGTCCTGACTTTC
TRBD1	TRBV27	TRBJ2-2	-	CASSFGQGDTGELFF	TGTGCCAGCAGTTTCGGACAGGGCGACACCGGGGAGCTGTTTTTT
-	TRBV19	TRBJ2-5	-	CASAGGETQYF	TGTGCCAGTGCAGGCGGGGAGACCCAGTACTTC
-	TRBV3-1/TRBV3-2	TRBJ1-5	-	CASSQGRPHRLGVRGQPQHF	TGTGCCAGCAGCCAAGGCCGGCCCCATCGGTTGGGGGTCCGGGGGCAGCCCCAGCATTTT
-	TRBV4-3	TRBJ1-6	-	CASSRKLQVDSYNSPLHF	TGCGCCAGCAGCCGCAAATTACAGGTCGACTCCTATAATTCACCCCTCCACTTT
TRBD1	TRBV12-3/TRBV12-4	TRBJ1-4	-	CASSRQGGEKLFF	TGTGCCAGCAGTCGACAGGGCGGCGAAAAACTGTTTTTT
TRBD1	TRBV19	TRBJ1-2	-	CASTGTVHGYTF	TGTGCCAGTACCGGGACAGTCCACGGCTACACCTTC
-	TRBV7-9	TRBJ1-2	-	CASSLNREGGYTF	TGTGCCAGCAGCTTGAACCGGGAAGGAGGCTACACCTTC
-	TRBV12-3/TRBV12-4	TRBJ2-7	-	CASSSGAAYEQYF	TGTGCCAGCAGTTCAGGGGCAGCCTACGAGCAGTACTTC
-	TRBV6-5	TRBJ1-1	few	CASQTLGRGNTEAFF	TGTGCCAGCCAAACATTAGGTAGAGGGAACACTGAAGCTTTCTTT
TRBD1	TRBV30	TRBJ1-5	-	CAWSLSEGAGPQHF	TGTGCCTGGAGTCTCTCGGAGGGGGCTGGGCCCCAGCATTTT
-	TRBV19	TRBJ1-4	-	CASSTQGLQATNEKLFF	TGTGCCAGTAGTACTCAGGGACTACAAGCAACTAATGAAAAACTGTTTTTT
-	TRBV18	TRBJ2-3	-	CASSPLRSTDTQYF	TGTGCCAGCTCACCACTCAGGAGCACAGATACGCAGTATTTT
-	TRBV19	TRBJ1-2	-	CASRVGAGEYGYTF	TGTGCCAGTAGAGTCGGGGCAGGGGAATATGGCTACACCTTC
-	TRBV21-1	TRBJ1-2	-	CASSLQSGTGGYGYTF	TGTGCCAGCAGCCTCCAGTCCGGGACAGGCGGCTATGGCTACACCTTC
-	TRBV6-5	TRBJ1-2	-	CASSYVSGAGYTF	TGTGCCAGCAGTTACGTCTCGGGAGCGGGCTACACCTTC
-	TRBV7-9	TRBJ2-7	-	CASSLGAGFYEQYF	TGTGCCAGCAGCTTAGGTGCAGGCTTCTACGAGCAGTACTTC
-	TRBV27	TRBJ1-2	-	CASSLSGTSNYGYTF	TGTGCCAGCAGTTTATCCGGGACATCTAACTATGGCTACACCTTC
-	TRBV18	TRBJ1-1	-	CASSPSLQINTEAFF	TGTGCCAGCTCACCTTCATTACAGATTAACACTGAAGCTTTCTTT
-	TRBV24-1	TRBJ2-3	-	CATSDFKGGIHTQYF	TGTGCCACCAGTGATTTCAAGGGGGGGATACATACGCAGTATTTT
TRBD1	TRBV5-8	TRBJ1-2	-	CASSLGGTNYGYTF	TGTGCCAGCAGCTTAGGGGGCACCAACTATGGCTACACCTTC
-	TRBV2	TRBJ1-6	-	CASIGTGTNSPLHF	TGTGCCAGCATAGGCACAGGGACTAATTCACCCCTCCACTTT
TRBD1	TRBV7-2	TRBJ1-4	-	CASSLGGTANEKLFF	TGTGCCAGCAGCTTGGGTGGGACAGCTAATGAAAAACTGTTTTTT
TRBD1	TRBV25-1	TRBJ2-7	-	CASSDRHRDRVMEGQYF	TGTGCCAGCAGTGACCGACACCGGGACAGGGTAATGGAGGGGCAGTACTTC
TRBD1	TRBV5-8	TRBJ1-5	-	CASSLAKTGVQPQHF	TGTGCCAGCAGCTTGGCCAAGACAGGGGTCCAGCCCCAGCATTTT
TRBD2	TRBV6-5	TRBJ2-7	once	CASSPSGYEQYF	TGTGCCAGCAGTCCTAGCGGCTACGAGCAGTACTTC
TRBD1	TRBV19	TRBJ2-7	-	CASSGTDPYEQYF	TGTGCCAGTAGCGGGACAGATCCCTACGAGCAGTACTTC
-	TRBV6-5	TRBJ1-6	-	CASRYGRTYNSPLHF	TGTGCCAGCAGATACGGGAGGACCTATAATTCACCCCTCCACTTT
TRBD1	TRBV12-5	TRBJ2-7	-	CASGLEAGGSYEQYF	TGTGCTAGTGGTTTGGAGGCAGGGGGCAGCTACGAGCAGTACTTC
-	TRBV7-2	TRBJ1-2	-	CASSTGSPRGYTF	TGTGCCAGCAGCACAGGGTCCCCCCGGGGCTACACCTTC
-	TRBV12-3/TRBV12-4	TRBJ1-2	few	CASRPNGGYGYTF	TGTGCCAGCAGGCCCAACGGAGGCTATGGCTACACCTTC
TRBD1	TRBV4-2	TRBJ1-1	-	CASSLTGGFEAFF	TGTGCCAGCAGCCTCACAGGGGGATTTGAAGCTTTCTTT
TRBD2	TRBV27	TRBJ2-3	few	CASSLFSRGGTDTQYF	TGTGCCAGCAGTTTATTTTCGCGGGGGGGAACCGATACGCAGTATTTT
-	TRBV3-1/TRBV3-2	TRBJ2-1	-	CASSLARGVGFNEQFF	TGTGCCAGCAGCCTCGCGCGGGGTGTCGGATTCAATGAGCAGTTCTTC
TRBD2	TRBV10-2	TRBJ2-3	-	CASSGTSGGDTQYF	TGCGCCAGCAGTGGGACTAGCGGGGGAGATACGCAGTATTTT
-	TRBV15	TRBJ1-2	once	CATSREGFYGYTF	TGTGCCACCAGCAGAGAGGGCTTCTATGGCTACACCTTC
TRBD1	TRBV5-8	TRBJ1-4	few	CASSTLRGQSEKLFF	TGTGCCAGCAGCACCCTCAGGGGGCAGTCTGAAAAACTGTTTTTT
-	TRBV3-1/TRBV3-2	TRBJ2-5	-	CASSQTWWGRDRQETQYF	TGTGCCAGCAGTCAAACCTGGTGGGGCCGCGACAGACAAGAGACCCAGTACTTC
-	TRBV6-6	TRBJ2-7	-	CASSHRDGGQYF	TGTGCCAGCAGTCACAGGGATGGAGGGCAGTACTTC
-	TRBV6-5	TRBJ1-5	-	CASSYSGVSLNQPQHF	TGTGCCAGCAGTTACTCGGGAGTCAGCCTCAATCAGCCCCAGCATTTT